A selection of T cell receptor beta chains follows, all from one sample in a study of T cells in Graves' hyperthyroidism and ophthalmopathy. TCRdb re-derived calls from the multiplex PCR reads in MiXCR, one entry per CDR3 protein. The data show roughly 570,000 distinct CDR3 sequences, 15% to 18% seen once. Sequenced input: blood. These receptor sequences come from a woman under 40 with Graves' hyperthyroidism. Each CDR3 is given with its conserved first and last residue. D genes are given only for firm matches. The size field is filled for only some rows; it gives once, few, many or a size class.

clone_size j_call v_call d_call cdr3_aa cdr3_nt
many TRBJ2-1 TRBV28 NA CASSSPGLAPTYNEQFF TGTGCCAGCAGTTCCCCGGGGCTAGCGCCCACCTACAATGAGCAGTTCTTC
few TRBJ1-2 TRBV7-2 TRBD1 CASSTRQGSGGYTF TGTGCCAGCAGCACACGACAGGGTTCGGGCGGCTACACCTTC
few TRBJ2-4 TRBV27 TRBD1 CASIKQGIQYF TGTGCCAGCATCAAACAGGGGATTCAGTACTTC
few TRBJ2-7 TRBV10-1 TRBD1 CASSEGGQGKDEQYF TGCGCCAGCAGTGAGGGGGGACAGGGGAAGGACGAGCAGTACTTC
few TRBJ2-7 TRBV7-3 NA CASSPAGPGEQYF TGTGCCAGCAGTCCAGCAGGCCCTGGCGAGCAGTACTTC
many TRBJ2-1 TRBV2 TRBD2 CASSPSGGEQFF TGTGCCAGCAGCCCTAGCGGGGGAGAGCAGTTCTTC
few TRBJ2-7 TRBV11-2 NA CASSLAPTIYEQYF TGTGCCAGCAGCTTAGCCCCGACTATCTACGAGCAGTACTTC
NA TRBJ2-7 TRBV19 NA CASSSPGVATYEQYF TGTGCCAGTAGTTCCCCCGGGGTTGCAACCTACGAGCAGTACTTC
many TRBJ1-5 TRBV10-3 TRBD1 CAIKKQGAGQPQHF TGTGCCATCAAAAAACAGGGGGCGGGTCAGCCCCAGCATTTT
many TRBJ1-1 TRBV5-5 NA CASSLVVYAEAFF TGTGCCAGCAGCTTGGTGGTTTACGCTGAAGCTTTCTTT
NA TRBJ2-3 TRBV19 NA CASSLRGSPDTQYF TGTGCCAGTAGTCTCCGGGGGAGCCCAGATACGCAGTATTTT
NA TRBJ2-7 TRBV20-1 NA CSASGPTLSYEQYF TGCAGTGCAAGTGGCCCGACCCTCTCCTACGAGCAGTACTTC
few TRBJ1-2 TRBV6-5 TRBD1 CASSYSRSGGGYTF TGTGCCAGCAGTTACTCTCGATCAGGGGGGGGCTACACCTTC
many TRBJ2-2 TRBV20-1 TRBD2 CSASKTSGNTGELFF TGCAGTGCTAGCAAGACTAGCGGGAACACCGGGGAGCTGTTTTTT
few TRBJ1-1 TRBV10-2 NA CASRALDRNTEAFF TGCGCCAGCAGGGCACTGGACAGGAACACTGAAGCTTTCTTT
few TRBJ1-4 TRBV7-2 NA CASSLAGSYEKLFF TGTGCCAGCAGCTTAGCAGGGTCTTATGAAAAACTGTTTTTT
many TRBJ2-7 TRBV6-2/TRBV6-3 TRBD2 CASSYRPLGLADSYEQYF TGTGCCAGCAGTTACCGACCCCTTGGTCTAGCGGACTCCTACGAGCAGTACTTC
many TRBJ1-4 TRBV2 NA CASSVIYGGWEKLFF TGTGCCAGCAGTGTGATCTATGGGGGGTGGGAAAAACTGTTTTTT
NA TRBJ2-7 TRBV27 TRBD2 CASIKSLAGSYEQYF TGTGCCAGCATTAAATCACTAGCGGGCTCCTACGAGCAGTACTTC
NA TRBJ2-1 TRBV5-6 TRBD1 CASSPQGAYNEQFF TGTGCCAGCAGCCCCCAGGGGGCTTACAATGAGCAGTTCTTC
NA TRBJ2-3 TRBV6-1 TRBD2 CASSGWGPLAGGPTDTQYF TGTGCCAGCAGTGGATGGGGGCCACTAGCGGGAGGGCCGACAGATACGCAGTATTTT
NA TRBJ2-4 TRBV20-1 TRBD1 CSARGQGANIQYF TGCAGTGCTAGGGGACAGGGGGCGAACATTCAGTACTTC
few TRBJ2-7 TRBV6-1 NA CASSHLGRGGGSYEQYF TGTGCCAGCAGCCACCTTGGTCGTGGGGGAGGATCCTACGAGCAGTACTTC
many TRBJ2-7 TRBV10-1 NA CASSEPPREQYF TGCGCCAGCAGTGAACCCCCCAGGGAGCAGTACTTC
NA TRBJ1-2 TRBV12-3/TRBV12-4 NA CASGGARGFYGYTF TGTGCCAGCGGAGGGGCAAGGGGATTCTATGGCTACACCTTC
NA TRBJ2-1 TRBV29-1 TRBD2 CSGGGTSASGCNEQFF TGCAGCGGTGGGGGGACTAGCGCCTCAGGCTGCAATGAGCAGTTCTTC
many TRBJ2-7 TRBV20-1 TRBD2 CSARAGTSFTYEQYF TGCAGTGCTAGAGCGGGGACTAGCTTCACCTACGAGCAGTACTTC
many TRBJ2-3 TRBV20-1 NA CSAKIADTQYF TGCAGTGCTAAAATCGCAGATACGCAGTATTTT
few TRBJ1-5 TRBV7-3 NA CASSLGPEQPQHF TGTGCCAGCAGCTTAGGTCCGGAGCAGCCCCAGCATTTT
NA TRBJ1-3 TRBV4-1 NA CASSQDRQADITTIYF TGCGCCAGCAGCCAAGATCGACAGGCCGATATAACGACCATATATTTT
few TRBJ2-6 TRBV27 NA CASRSGGASGANVLTF TGTGCCAGCAGGAGTGGGGGCGCCTCTGGGGCCAACGTCCTGACTTTC
NA TRBJ1-1 TRBV18 NA CASSPGQPTEAFF TGTGCCAGCTCACCAGGACAGCCGACTGAAGCTTTCTTT
few TRBJ2-3 TRBV7-2 TRBD2 CASSLSRSYEREGRDTQYF TGTGCCAGCAGCCTTTCCAGATCTTACGAGCGGGAGGGCCGAGATACGCAGTATTTT
NA TRBJ2-3 TRBV27 TRBD2 CASSFRAGVLPDTQYF TGTGCCAGCAGTTTTCGGGCGGGAGTATTGCCAGATACGCAGTATTTT
many TRBJ2-1 TRBV11-2 TRBD1 CASIRRDSYNEQFF TGTGCCAGCATCCGCCGGGACAGTTACAATGAGCAGTTCTTC
few TRBJ1-2 TRBV5-1 TRBD1 CASSSPPTGNYGYTF TGCGCCAGCAGCTCCCCACCGACAGGGAACTATGGCTACACCTTC
many TRBJ1-2 TRBV10-3 TRBD1 CAISEPDRGGYGYTF TGTGCCATCAGTGAGCCGGACAGGGGGGGCTATGGCTACACCTTC
many TRBJ2-1 TRBV6-5 NA CASSYSSGSYNEQFF TGTGCCAGCAGTTACTCGTCCGGGAGCTACAATGAGCAGTTCTTC
NA TRBJ2-4 TRBV14 NA CASSPRLAKNIQYF TGTGCCAGCAGCCCCAGACTAGCCAAAAACATTCAGTACTTC
few TRBJ2-1 TRBV20-1 TRBD2 CSARDPTPGLECF TGCAGTGCTAGAGATCCGACTCCGGGACTAGAGTGCTTC
few TRBJ1-1 TRBV19 TRBD1 CASSTVDRGDEAFF TGTGCCAGTAGTACGGTCGACAGGGGGGATGAAGCTTTCTTT